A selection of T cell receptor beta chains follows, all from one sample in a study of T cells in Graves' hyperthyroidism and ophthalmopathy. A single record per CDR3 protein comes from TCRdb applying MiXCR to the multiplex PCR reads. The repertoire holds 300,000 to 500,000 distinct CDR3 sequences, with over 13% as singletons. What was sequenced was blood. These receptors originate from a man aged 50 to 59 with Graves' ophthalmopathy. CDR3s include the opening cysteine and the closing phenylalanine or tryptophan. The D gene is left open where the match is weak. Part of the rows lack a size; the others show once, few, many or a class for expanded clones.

DNA: TGTGCCAGCACAGGGACTAGTGCAGATACGCAGTATTTT; CDR3: CASTGTSADTQYF; size: many; J: TRBJ2-3; D: TRBD2; V: TRBV2
DNA: TGTGCCAGCAGCCCAAGACAGGGGGCGCGGAATAACTATGGCTACACCTTC; CDR3: CASSPRQGARNNYGYTF; size: few; J: TRBJ1-2; D: TRBD1; V: TRBV7-2
DNA: TGTGCCAGTAGTAGCCGGCAATCCGGGGAGCTGTTTTTT; CDR3: CASSSRQSGELFF; size: few; J: TRBJ2-2; D: NA; V: TRBV19
DNA: TGTGCCTGGAGTTATCTCGGGACAGGGGGAGGAAACACCATATATTTT; CDR3: CAWSYLGTGGGNTIYF; size: many; J: TRBJ1-3; D: TRBD1; V: TRBV30
DNA: TGTGCCAGCAGTAAAGGAGCCAAAAACATTCAGTACTTC; CDR3: CASSKGAKNIQYF; size: few; J: TRBJ2-4; D: NA; V: TRBV2
DNA: TGTGCCAGCAGCGCCCCAGGGAACATGAACACTGAAGCTTGCTTT; CDR3: CASSAPGNMNTEACF; size: few; J: TRBJ1-1; D: NA; V: TRBV7-9
DNA: TGTGCCAGCAGCCAAGATCGCCAGTTCCACGAGCAGTACTTC; CDR3: CASSQDRQFHEQYF; size: many; J: TRBJ2-7; D: NA; V: TRBV3-1
DNA: TGTGCCAGCAGCTCCTACCGGGACAGGGCGCAGGGGGAAGCTTTCTTT; CDR3: CASSSYRDRAQGEAFF; size: NA; J: TRBJ1-1; D: TRBD1; V: TRBV7-9
DNA: TGCAGTGCTAGCTTCGGGAGGGAGGCAGATACGCAGTATTTT; CDR3: CSASFGREADTQYF; size: NA; J: TRBJ2-3; D: TRBD2; V: TRBV20-1
DNA: TGTGCCAGCCAGGGACCGGGACAGGGATACAACGAGCAGTACTTC; CDR3: CASQGPGQGYNEQYF; size: many; J: TRBJ2-7; D: TRBD1; V: TRBV28
DNA: TGTGCCAGCAGCTTCACTGAAGCTTTCTTT; CDR3: CASSFTEAFF; size: many; J: TRBJ1-1; D: NA; V: TRBV7-9
DNA: TGTGCCAGCAACCGAGGGACTATGGATACGCAGTATTTT; CDR3: CASNRGTMDTQYF; size: few; J: TRBJ2-3; D: TRBD2; V: TRBV7-8
DNA: TGTGGCAGCAGGGGACAGGGGGCACCCCTCCACTTT; CDR3: CGSRGQGAPLHF; size: NA; J: TRBJ1-6; D: TRBD1; V: TRBV6-2/TRBV6-3
DNA: TGTGCCAGCTCACCCCGCTCCAGCTCCTACGAGCAGTACTTC; CDR3: CASSPRSSSYEQYF; size: NA; J: TRBJ2-7; D: NA; V: TRBV18
DNA: TGTGCCAGCAGCTTAACGGGACCGGCAAACTATGGCTACACCTTC; CDR3: CASSLTGPANYGYTF; size: many; J: TRBJ1-2; D: NA; V: TRBV11-2
DNA: TGTGCCAGCAGCCGAACGACTAGCGGGAGTGGGAATGAGCAGTTCTTC; CDR3: CASSRTTSGSGNEQFF; size: NA; J: TRBJ2-1; D: TRBD2; V: TRBV5-6
DNA: TGTGCCAGCAGTTACTCGGGGACAGCTAGCACAGATACGCAGTATTTT; CDR3: CASSYSGTASTDTQYF; size: NA; J: TRBJ2-3; D: TRBD1; V: TRBV6-7
DNA: TGTGCCAGCAGTCCAAACCCCCGACTAGGTTCCTACAATGAGCAGTTCTTC; CDR3: CASSPNPRLGSYNEQFF; size: NA; J: TRBJ2-1; D: NA; V: TRBV6-1